The sample holds many counts of the clone carrying this T cell receptor beta chain. Its antigen is undetermined. It was considered stable Graves' hyperthyroidism when ophthalmopathy did not progress within 18 months. TCR beta CDR3 regions were amplified from RNA transcripts. HTBI primers were employed in a first-round RT-PCR of the TCR CDR3. TCRdb re-called the multiplex PCR reads with MiXCR, one entry per CDR3 protein. The table records approximately 400,000 distinct CDR3 sequences, approximately 15% of them present only once. The entry originates in a study of T cells in Graves' hyperthyroidism and ophthalmopathy. Study results and caveats: The model's output predicted ophthalmopathy at a median of about 5.9 months prior to onset.

CDR1 is SQVTM, CDR2 ANQGSEA, per germline. The CDR3 covers 11 residues. V shed 1 base and J shed 8 bases, with 8 bases lying between them. Input material: blood. The TCR originated in a woman aged 55-69 years with Graves' hyperthyroidism. This sequence joins TRBV29-1 and TRBJ1-2, with D unclear. The chain's CDR3 is CSVEGTGGYTF. CDR3 DNA: TGCAGCGTTGAAGGGACGGGCGGCTACACCTTC.